This T cell receptor beta chain was profiled in a study of cytomegalovirus exposure and HLA in healthy donors. Whole-study context: Later analysis reported that the approximately 110 validation repertoires shared the platform of the approximately 670 first-cohort repertoires.

Germline values: CDR1 MNHNS, CDR2 SASEGT. Trimming stripped 3 bases from V and 3 bases from J, with 6 bases between. The CDR3 has 13 amino acids. As for this clone: The target antigen is unknown.

The protocol was immunoSEQ multiplex PCR, while the TCRdb copy is restricted to in-frame clones and leaves out a portion. This table has about 98,000 clones, around 85% appearing once. Broader study findings: While the bulk of TCR sequences proved rare, some public TCRs turned up in many donors.

The chain couples TRBV6-1 to TRBJ1-5; D ambiguous. The TCR sequence derives from a woman in her twenties or thirties in good health and CMV-seronegative. The sample was PBMCs. This CDR3 is CASSESNNQPQHF. The DNA of the CDR3 is TGTGCCAGCAGTGAGAGTAACAATCAGCCCCAGCATTTT.